This record concerns one TCR beta chain sequence. The antigen this receptor binds is unknown. Nothing much larger sits one base from this clone, and base qualities are not available. The sample's time point, from its label and the paper: baseline before first vaccination. Vaccinee samples came from UK trials COV001 and COV002, including a single-blind randomized controlled phase 2/3 trial of AZD1222 (ChAdOx1 nCoV-19) in healthy adults. For TCRbeta chain sequencing, PBMC samples from trial participants were taken at day 0 and at day 28 after the second dose. This sample was taken from a study of T cell responses to AZD1222 COVID-19 vaccine (dated by TCRdb to the early 2020s). As for the study more broadly: Because spike-specific TCR depth and breadth did not differ between the two schedules, AZD1222 recipients who got a second dose at roughly 4 weeks were pooled with those who got a second dose at roughly 12 weeks. A total of 233 trial participants underwent TCR sequencing, of whom about 210 received two doses of AZD1222 and around 26 received two doses of the MenACWY control vaccine. Enrollment into the trials was organized by age into subgroups of 18-55, 56-69 and 70-plus years, and those subgroups contained approximately 150, 30 and 60 TCR-sequenced participants, respectively. The full study reports these points: Conclusions about previously exposed vaccinees are limited because only a handful of AZD1222 recipients were SARS-CoV-2 seropositive at baseline. Reportedly, almost half of the unique spike-specific TCRs recognized epitopes lying outside the regions that are mutated in the B.1.351 and B.1.1.7 variants. Because no day 14 peak-response samples were available, the repertoires could be characterized only after the peak T cell response. After two AZD1222 doses, both the breadth and the depth of spike-specific TCRs were significantly higher than at day 0 and than in MenACWY recipients. The 56-69-year group was small, and its depth increase did not reach significance, likely because of low power. The vaccine-associated CD4 TCRs covered the entire spike protein, and the dominant responses fell in regions 160-218 and 743-854. Most participants were white British and females outnumbered males, and the authors suggested that clonal diversity may have been underestimated.

Via the germline V gene (reference sequence), CDR1 is SGHKS and CDR2 YYEKEE. The cysteine opens and the phenylalanine closes a CDR3 of 15 amino acids. Only CDR3 DNA is held: 45 bases, read in frame from base 1. V trim: 7 bases; J trim: 7 bases; unmatched bases: 15. The CDR3 regions of human TCRbeta chains were analyzed by immunosequencing. On the study's bioinformatics: Repertoire TCRs were checked for matches against a reference library of SARS-CoV-2-specific TCRs that had been generated using the MIRA antigen-specificity platform. Breadth meant the fraction of unique TCRs that were SARS-CoV-2-associated, whereas depth meant the fraction of total T cells that were SARS-CoV-2-associated. Using the MIRA data, each spike-specific TCR was mapped to the spike region that the TCR reacts to and placed in a CD4 or CD8 class. Log10-transformed breadth and depth values were compared by one-way ANOVA with Sidak's multiple comparisons tests. Drawn from immuneACCESS, this table holds only the in-frame rearrangements with V and J called that TCRdb kept. Clones are partly lost; checked studies trace under half to an unresolved V gene and leave the rest unexplained. The V and J calls and clone size are taken from that table; D and trimming were inferred from the DNA. The sample includes about 94,000 clones, with around nine tenths observed a single time. The ten largest make up more than 10% of the sample.

Specimen: peripheral blood, collected on day 0 of AZD1222 vaccination. The V and J genes are TRBV5-5 and TRBJ2-7, with TRBD1 matching 9 junction bases. This receptor was taken from an adult in good health. The CDR3 protein: CASSLGGQGLLEQYF. DNA sequence: TGTGCCAGCTCTCTTGGGGGACAGGGCCTCCTGGAGCAGTACTTC.